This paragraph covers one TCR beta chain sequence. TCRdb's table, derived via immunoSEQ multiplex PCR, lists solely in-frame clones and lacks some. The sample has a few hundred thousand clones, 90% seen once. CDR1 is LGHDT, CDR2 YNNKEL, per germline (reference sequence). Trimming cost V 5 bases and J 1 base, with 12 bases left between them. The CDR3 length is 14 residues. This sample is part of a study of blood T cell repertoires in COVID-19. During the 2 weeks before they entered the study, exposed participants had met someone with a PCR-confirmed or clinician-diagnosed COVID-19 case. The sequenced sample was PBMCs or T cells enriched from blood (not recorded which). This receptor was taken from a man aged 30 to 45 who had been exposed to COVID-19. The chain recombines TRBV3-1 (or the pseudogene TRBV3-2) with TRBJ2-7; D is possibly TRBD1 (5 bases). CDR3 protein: CASSGSGQSYEQYF. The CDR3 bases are TGTGCCAGCAGCGGTTCAGGGCAGTCCTACGAGCAGTACTTC.